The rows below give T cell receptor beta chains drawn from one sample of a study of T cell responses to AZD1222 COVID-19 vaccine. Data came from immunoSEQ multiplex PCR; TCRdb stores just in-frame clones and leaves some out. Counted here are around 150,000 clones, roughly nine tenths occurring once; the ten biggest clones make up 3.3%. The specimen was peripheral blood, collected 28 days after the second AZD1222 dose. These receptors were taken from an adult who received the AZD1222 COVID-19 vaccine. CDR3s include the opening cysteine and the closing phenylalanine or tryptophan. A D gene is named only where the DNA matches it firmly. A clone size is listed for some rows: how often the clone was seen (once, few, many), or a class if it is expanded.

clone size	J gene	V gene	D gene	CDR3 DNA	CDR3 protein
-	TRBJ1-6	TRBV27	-	TGTGCCAGCAGTAGTATCAGGGACAATTCACCCCTCCACTTT	CASSSIRDNSPLHF
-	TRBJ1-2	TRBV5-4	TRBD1	TGTGCCAGCCGCCCAAAGGACAGGGTCAATGTGAACACCTTC	CASRPKDRVNVNTF
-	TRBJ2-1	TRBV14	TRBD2	TGTGCCAGCAGCCAAGATGAGGGGAGGGATGAGCAGTTCTTC	CASSQDEGRDEQFF
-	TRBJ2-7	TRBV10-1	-	TGCGCCAGCAGTGAGGGTCTCGGACCCTACGAGCAGTACTTC	CASSEGLGPYEQYF
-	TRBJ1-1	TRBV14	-	TGTGCCAGCAGCCAACTCACGGGGGGTACTGAAGCTTTCTTT	CASSQLTGGTEAFF
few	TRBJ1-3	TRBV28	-	TGTGCCAGCAGTACCAGGGTGGGGGGAAACACCATATATTTT	CASSTRVGGNTIYF
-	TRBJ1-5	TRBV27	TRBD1	TGTGCCAGCAGTTTTAAGACAGGGGAACAGCCCCAGCATTTT	CASSFKTGEQPQHF
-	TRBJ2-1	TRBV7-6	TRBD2	TGTGCCAGCAGCTTAGGGGTAGTAGCGGGAGGACTCTACAATGAGCAGTTCTTC	CASSLGVVAGGLYNEQFF
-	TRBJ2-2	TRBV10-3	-	TGTGCCATCCTACAAAAGAACACCGGGGAGCTGTTTTTT	CAILQKNTGELFF
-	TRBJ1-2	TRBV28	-	TGTGCCAGCAGTTCGACAGAATCCTTCTATGGCTACACCTTC	CASSSTESFYGYTF
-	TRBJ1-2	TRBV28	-	TGTGCCAGCAGCCTGGGGCAGAACTATGGCTACACCTTC	CASSLGQNYGYTF
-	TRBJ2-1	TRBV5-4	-	TGTGCCAGCAGCCAGCCTGGGGGGCGTAGGAATGAGCAGTTCTTC	CASSQPGGRRNEQFF
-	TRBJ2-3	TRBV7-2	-	TGTGCCAGCAGCTTTATTGGCAGCACAGATACGCAGTATTTT	CASSFIGSTDTQYF
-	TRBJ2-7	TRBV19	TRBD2	TGTGCCAGTAGTACAGACGGGACTAGCGGATCCTACGAGCAGTACTTC	CASSTDGTSGSYEQYF
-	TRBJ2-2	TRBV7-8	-	TGTGCCAGCAGCGCGGACCGCACCGGGGAGCTGTTTTTT	CASSADRTGELFF
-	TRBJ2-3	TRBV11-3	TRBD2	TGTGCCAGCAGCTTAGGGTCTAGCGGGAGTGGAGATACGCAGTATTTT	CASSLGSSGSGDTQYF
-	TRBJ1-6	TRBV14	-	TGTGCCAGCAGCCAAGTCTTCCAGTATTCACCCCTCCACTTT	CASSQVFQYSPLHF
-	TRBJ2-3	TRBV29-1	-	TGCAGCGTTGGCTCTACCACAGATACGCAGTATTTT	CSVGSTTDTQYF
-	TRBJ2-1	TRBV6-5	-	TGTGCCAGCAGTCAACTAGCCCCTCCTTACAATGAGCAGTTCTTC	CASSQLAPPYNEQFF
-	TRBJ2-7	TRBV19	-	TGTGCCAGTAGTATCGAGGAGGGGTACCGGTACTTC	CASSIEEGYRYF
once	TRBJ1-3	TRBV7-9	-	TGTGCCAGCAGCCAGCGGACTTTCGGAGGAAACACCATATATTTT	CASSQRTFGGNTIYF
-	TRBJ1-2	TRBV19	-	TGTGCCAGTAGTATCTGGTTCCAGGGGATCTATGGCTACACCTTC	CASSIWFQGIYGYTF
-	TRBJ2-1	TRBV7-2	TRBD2	TGTGCCAGCAGCTGGGCGGGAGGGCCGAACTACAATGAGCAGTTCTTC	CASSWAGGPNYNEQFF
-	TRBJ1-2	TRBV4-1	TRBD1	TGCGCCAGCAGCCAAAAGGGATGGACAGGGGAACTCTATGGCTACACCTTC	CASSQKGWTGELYGYTF